Below are 27 T cell receptor beta chains sequenced from a single sample in a study of metastatic and nonmetastatic thyroid tumors. Patients were all untreated before their thyroid surgery. TCRdb reanalyzed the PCR reads with MiXCR. Here the sample spans under 35,000 clones, roughly a third being singletons. The sample taken for sequencing was tumor tissue. The receptors stem from a female donor with papillary thyroid cancer or a benign thyroid nodule (not recorded which). Some clones in this sample may be carry-over from other donors' samples.

The chain joins TRBV9 to TRBJ1-6, with D tentatively TRBD1 (6 bases). The V gene's germline CDR1 is SGDLS and CDR2 YYNGEE. The CDR3 totals 16 residues. V was shortened by 0 bases and J by 7 bases, with 14 bases between the two germline ends. CDR3 nucleotides: TGTGCCAGCAGCGTAGTATTTAAGGGGGAGAATTCACCCCTCCACTTT. Amino acid sequence: CASSVVFKGENSPLHF.

By its share, this clone is medium-sized (0.01 to 0.1%). The chain recombines TRBV18 with TRBJ2-3; possibly TRBD2 for D (6 bases). The CDR3 loop spans 15 amino acids. The germline V gene encodes CDR1 KGHSH and CDR2 LQKENI. The V end was cut by 8 bases, the J end by 0 bases, with 15 bases between. DNA for the CDR3: TGTGCCAGCGGAGGGACCGAGACTAGCACAGATACGCAGTATTTT. Translated: CASGGTETSTDTQYF.

This clone has just a few counts. This rearrangement joins TRBV6-7 to TRBJ1-5; the D is unclear. TRBV6-7 is marked as an open reading frame, function uncertain. This CDR3 is 14 amino acids long. V gave up 9 bases and J gave up 7 bases, with 19 bases separating them. The CDR3 nucleotides read TGTGCCAGTCAGGTGCGACTCCCGAGGCAGCCCCAGCATTTT. It encodes CASQVRLPRQPQHF.

The chain uses TRBV6-2 or TRBV6-3 and TRBJ1-1, with D possibly TRBD1 on 6 matching bases. There are 14 residues in the CDR3. V lost 6 bases, J lost 3 bases, and 14 bases lay in between. Per germline, CDR1 MNHEY and CDR2 SVGEGT. This CDR3 reads CASRPLQGYTEAFF. For the CDR3, the DNA is TGTGCCAGCAGACCCTTACAGGGATACACTGAAGCTTTCTTT.

This clone was seen a few times. This chain joins TRBV20-1 and TRBJ2-7; possible D gene TRBD2, 5 bases. Between the trimmed V and J ends, which lost 7 bases and 3 bases, there was a span of 13 bases. Per germline, CDR1 DFQATT and CDR2 SNEGSKA (reference sequence). The CDR3 runs 12 residues. CDR3 amino acids: CSVPSSSYEQYF. DNA for the CDR3: TGCAGTGTACCTAGCAGTAGCTACGAGCAGTACTTC.

The V call is TRBV18, the J call TRBJ1-6; 9 bases are shared with TRBD1. CDR3 length equals 15 residues. The V gene end was trimmed by 6 bases and the J gene end by 10 bases; junction bases not matched to a gene: 10. CDR1 and CDR2 from the germline V gene are KGHSH and LQKENI. CDR3 nucleotide sequence: TGTGCCAGCTCGCCTTCCGGGACAGGGCACTCACCCCTCCACTTT. Protein sequence: CASSPSGTGHSPLHF.

V usage is TRBV6-5 and J usage is TRBJ1-2; 12 bases map to TRBD1. V lost 6 bases, J lost 7 bases, and 18 bases stayed unmatched. Germline CDR1 MNHEY, CDR2 SVGAGI. The CDR3 covers 18 residues. CDR3 DNA: TGTGCCAGCAGCCTGCAACGGGCTTGGGGACAGGGGGCTTCTGGCTACACCTTC. Protein sequence: CASSLQRAWGQGASGYTF.

The chain has TRBV6-1 and TRBJ1-3; the D gene is possibly TRBD1 (5 bases). The V and J ends lost 6 bases and 3 bases respectively, with 15 bases between them. Germline assignment: CDR1 MNHNS and CDR2 SASEGT. The CDR3 has 15 residues. CDR3 sequence: CASSLSRGNGNTIYF. In DNA form, the CDR3 reads TGTGCCAGCAGCCTCTCTAGGGGTAATGGAAACACCATATATTTT.

The chain employs TRBV5-1 and TRBJ2-7, with D possibly TRBD1 on 6 matching bases. The germline V gene encodes CDR1 SGHRS and CDR2 YFSETQ. Trimming took 0 bases from V and 7 from J, leaving 17 bases between them. The length of the CDR3 is 15 residues. Here the CDR3 DNA reads TGCGCCAGCAGCTTGGCCGGATACAGGGCGGAAGAGCAGTACTTC. It is translated as CASSLAGYRAEEQYF.

The J gene is TRBJ2-1, the V gene TRBV28, with D perhaps TRBD2 (5 bases). Germline lookup yields CDR1 MDHEN and CDR2 SYDVKM. V lost 8 bases to trimming and J lost 9 bases, with 26 bases between them. CDR3 size: 16 residues. This CDR3 reads CASSYASGTWGIEQFF. The CDR3 bases are TGTGCCAGCTCCTATGCCAGCGGCACATGGGGAATTGAGCAGTTCTTC.

A remark on this clone: At one end, the junction sequence differs from germline, possibly due to a read error. The chain carries TRBV12-3 or TRBV12-4 and TRBJ2-3; TRBD1 aligns across 9 bases. This CDR3 spans 14 amino acids. CDR3 DNA: TGTGCCAGCGCGCGGGACAGGGACGTAGATACGCGGTATTTT. Amino acids: CASARDRDVDTRYF.

There are a few counts of this clone. CDR3 bases: TGTGCCAGCAGGAACCCAGGGGGAGACTATGGCTACACCTTC. It is translated as CASRNPGGDYGYTF. This rearrangement joins TRBV6-1 to TRBJ1-2, with 7 bases that match TRBD1. This CDR3 region has 14 residues. Germline CDR1 is MNHNS and CDR2 is SASEGT. V gave up 6 bases and J gave up 3 bases; unmatched junction bases: 7.

This clone was found a few times. J is TRBJ2-7 and V is TRBV7-2; 7 bases align to TRBD2. The junction had 3 bases not matched to a gene; V was cut back by 1 base and J by 0 bases. CDR1 is SGHTA and CDR2 is FQGNSA in the germline V gene. This CDR3 region has 15 residues. CDR3 bases: TGTGCCAGCAGCTTAGGGGGGGGGATCTCCTACGAGCAGTACTTC. Amino acids: CASSLGGGISYEQYF.

This clone was seen a handful of times. The V call is TRBV10-1, the J call TRBJ2-5; 13 bases agree with TRBD2. The J call may not be correct, given that the DNA end is closer to TRBJ2-1. Germline V CDR1 and CDR2: WNHNN, SYGVQD (reference sequence). The CDR3 is 17 amino acids. CDR3 DNA sequence: TGCGCCAGCAGTTCACTAGCGGGAGGGCCAAGGGAGAATGAGCAGTTCTTC. Translation gives CASSSLAGGPRENEQFF.

This clone was counted a few times. CDR3 nucleotide sequence: TGTGCCAGCAGCTCCTCCGGGACTAGCGGTTACAATGAGCAGTTCTTC. Residues: CASSSSGTSGYNEQFF. The chain is built from TRBV11-2 and TRBJ2-1; 11 bases align to TRBD2. Germline lookup yields CDR1 SGHAT and CDR2 FQNNGV. The CDR3 loop spans 16 amino acids. With 4 bases clipped from V and 4 bases from J, the junction kept 6 bases outside the gene matches.

The chain employs TRBV19 and TRBJ1-5; 11 bases line up with TRBD1. The CDR3 length is 15 residues. Germline trimming cut 7 bases from V and 7 bases from J; bases unmatched to any gene: 9. Germline CDR1 and CDR2: LNHDA and SQIVND (reference sequence). The CDR3 DNA sequence: TGTGCCAGTACCCCGGAGGACAGGGGGCTGCAGCCCCAGCATTTT. The encoded protein is CASTPEDRGLQPQHF. Full variable domain (rest looked up from reference TRBV19 and TRBJ1-5): DGGITQSPKYLFRKEGQNVTLSCEQNLNHDAMYWYRQDPGQGLRLIYYSQIVNDFQKGDIAEGYSVSREKKESFPLTVTSAQKNPTAFYLCASTPEDRGLQPQHFGDGTRLSIL.

The chain uses TRBV15 and TRBJ1-2, with 8 nucleotides matching TRBD1. Germline V gives CDR1 LNHNV, CDR2 YYDKDF (reference sequence). The CDR3 runs 17 residues. Germline trimming cut 7 bases from V and 0 bases from J; bases unmatched to any gene: 13. The CDR3 protein is CATTDRGYLGANYGYTF. The CDR3 DNA reads TGTGCCACCACCGACAGGGGCTACCTAGGAGCTAACTATGGCTACACCTTC.

About this clone itself: The sample has other DNA sequences that encode this CDR3 too. The chain uses TRBV28 and TRBJ2-3, with D tentatively TRBD2 (6 bases). The V gene lost 7 bases and the J gene lost 2 bases, with 19 bases spanning the gap. The CDR3 covers 16 residues. Germline V lookup: CDR1 MDHEN, CDR2 SYDVKM. CDR3 bases: TGTGCCAGCACCATAGGTGCGGGATGGTTCACAGATACGCAGTATTTT. Translation gives CASTIGAGWFTDTQYF.

In this sample, this clone turned up many times. The rearrangement joins TRBV27 to TRBJ2-7, with 9 bases identical to TRBD2. The CDR3 consists of 14 residues. Per the germline V gene, CDR1 is MNHEY and CDR2 is SMNVEV (reference sequence). Losses at the gene ends were 6 bases for V and 5 bases for J; bases not matched to a gene: 8. DNA for the CDR3: TGTGCCAGCAGCCTCGTCTCTAGCGGGAACGAGCAGTACTTC. It encodes CASSLVSSGNEQYF.

A note on this clone: Relative to the germline gene, one junction end is altered; a read error may explain this. The chain links TRBV7-3 to TRBJ2-6; no definite D call. CDR3 size: 16 residues. CDR1 and CDR2 from the germline V gene are SGHTA and FQGTGA. This CDR3 reads CASSLYPVSGANVLTF. The DNA of the CDR3 is TGTGCCAGCAGCTTATATCCAGTTTCTGGAGCCAACGTCCTGACTTTC.

V usage is TRBV19 and J usage is TRBJ1-2, with 11 bases fitting TRBD1. V lost 8 bases and J lost 6; bases outside the gene matches: 11. Germline CDR1 LNHDA, CDR2 SQIVND (reference sequence). The CDR3 has 15 residues. The CDR3 nucleotides read TGTGCCAGTGGTCGGACGGACAGGGGGCATAATGGCTACACCTTC. Amino acid sequence: CASGRTDRGHNGYTF.

This clone was counted only a few times. The CDR3 DNA sequence: TGTGCCACGAGGACTAGCGGCCACAATGAGCAGTTCTTC. It encodes CATRTSGHNEQFF. The chain joins TRBV12-3 or TRBV12-4 to TRBJ2-1; 10 nucleotides match TRBD2. The CDR3 extends over 13 amino acids. J gave up 5 bases and V 10 bases, and 5 bases lay outside the gene matches.

This clone was counted a few times. The chain's CDR3 is CASRNWDYGYTF. In DNA, the CDR3 is TGTGCCAGCAGGAATTGGGACTATGGCTACACCTTC. The rearrangement links TRBV6-1 to TRBJ1-2; D not certain. V lost 6 bases and J lost 3, with 8 bases in between. The CDR3 spans 12 residues. Germline V CDR1 and CDR2: MNHNS, SASEGT.

This clone was counted a few times. The chain links TRBV6-6 to TRBJ1-1, with D maybe TRBD1 (5 bases). The CDR3 consists of 13 residues. V was clipped by 0 bases and J by 6 bases, with 8 bases between them. Germline V gene sequence: CDR1 MNHNY, CDR2 SVGAGI (reference sequence). The CDR3 DNA is TGTGCCAGCAGTTACTCAGACAGTCCTGAAGCTTTCTTT. Residues: CASSYSDSPEAFF.

The chain is built from TRBV18 and TRBJ1-6; 10 nucleotides match TRBD1. Germline V gene sequence: CDR1 KGHSH, CDR2 LQKENI. V lost 6 bases, J lost 6 bases, and 5 bases stayed unmatched. The CDR3 has 15 amino acids. The CDR3 DNA reads as TGTGCCAGCTCGGAGACAGGGGGCAGTAATTCACCCCTCCACTTT. It encodes CASSETGGSNSPLHF.

The rearrangement uses TRBV3-1 and TRBJ1-4, with D unresolved. Germline V CDR1 and CDR2: LGHDT, YNNKEL (reference sequence). CDR3 length: 13 residues. V was cut by 2 bases and J by 3 bases, with 4 bases left in between. The CDR3, as DNA: TGTGCCAGCAGCCAATTGCCTAATGAAAAACTGTTTTTT. Translation: CASSQLPNEKLFF.

This clone was observed a handful of times. This sequence joins TRBV7-2 and TRBJ2-2, with D hard to call. Trimming took off 5 bases at V and 4 bases at J, with 11 bases between the two ends. The CDR3 loop spans 14 amino acids. In germline, CDR1 is SGHTA, CDR2 FQGNSA. As DNA, the CDR3 is TGTGCCAGCAGCCCAGGTTTTGGCACCGGGGAGCTGTTTTTT. Translating gives CASSPGFGTGELFF.